This T cell receptor (beta chain) comes out of a study of blood T cell repertoires in COVID-19. Study summary: In each case, the material was cDNA or gDNA derived from T cells, B-cell-depleted T cells, or PBMCs.

This clone is a singleton in its sample. With 1 base removed from V and 7 bases from J, the gap between germline ends came to 16 bases. This CDR3 region has 15 residues. In germline, CDR1 is LGHDT, CDR2 YNNKEL (reference sequence). Clones were read by immunoSEQ multiplex PCR, and TCRdb kept only the in-frame ones, dropping some. The sample shows tens of thousands of clones, around four fifths of them seen only once. The clonotype comes from a human donor in a cohort sampled during active COVID-19. This chain connects TRBV3-1 (or the pseudogene TRBV3-2) to TRBJ1-2; tentatively, D is TRBD1 (5 bases). The sample taken for sequencing was peripheral blood. CDR3 sequence reads: CASSQVGNCRGGYTF. In DNA, the CDR3 is TGTGCCAGCAGCCAAGTTGGGAATTGTAGGGGTGGCTACACCTTC.